This T cell receptor (beta chain) stems from a study of blood T cell repertoires in COVID-19. CDR1 is WSHSY and CDR2 is SAAADI in the germline V gene. V lost 3 bases, J lost 7 bases, and 7 bases stayed unmatched. The CDR3 runs 14 residues. Produced via immunoSEQ multiplex PCR; TCRdb's table is partial and in-frame only. The sample contains about 410,000 clones, roughly 88% of which appear only once. This chain connects TRBV10-2 to TRBJ1-2; 8 positions match TRBD1. The sequence derives from a man between 18 and 29 years old who had recovered from COVID-19. Material for sequencing was PBMCs or T cells enriched from blood (not recorded which). DNA of the CDR3: TGCGCCAGCAGTGATCCGGGACAGGAAGGTGGCTACACCTTC. It is translated as CASSDPGQEGGYTF.